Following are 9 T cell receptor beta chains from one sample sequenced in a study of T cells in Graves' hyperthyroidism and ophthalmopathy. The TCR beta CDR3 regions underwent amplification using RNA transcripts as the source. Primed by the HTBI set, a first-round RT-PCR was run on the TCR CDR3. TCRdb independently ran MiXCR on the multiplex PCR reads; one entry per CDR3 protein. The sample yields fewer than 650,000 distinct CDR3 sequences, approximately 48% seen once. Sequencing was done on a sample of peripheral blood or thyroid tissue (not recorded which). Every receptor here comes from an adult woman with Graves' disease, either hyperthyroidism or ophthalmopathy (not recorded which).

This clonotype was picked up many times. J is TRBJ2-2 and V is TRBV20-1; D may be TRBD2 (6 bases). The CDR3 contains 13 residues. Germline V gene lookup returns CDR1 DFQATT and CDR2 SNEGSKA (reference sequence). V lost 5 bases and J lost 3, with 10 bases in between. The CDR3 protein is CSARRGYTGELFF. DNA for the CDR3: TGCAGTGCTCGGCGGGGATACACCGGGGAGCTGTTTTTT.

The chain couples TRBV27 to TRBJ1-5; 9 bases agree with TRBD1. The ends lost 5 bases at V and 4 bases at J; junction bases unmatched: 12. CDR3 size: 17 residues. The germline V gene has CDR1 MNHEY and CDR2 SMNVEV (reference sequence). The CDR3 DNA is TGTGCCAGCAGTCCGGGACAGGGAAGGGGAGGGAATCAGCCCCAGCATTTT. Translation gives CASSPGQGRGGNQPQHF.

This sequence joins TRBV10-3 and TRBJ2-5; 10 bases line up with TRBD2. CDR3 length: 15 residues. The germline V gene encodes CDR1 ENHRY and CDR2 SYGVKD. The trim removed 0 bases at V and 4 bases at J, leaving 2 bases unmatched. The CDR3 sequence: CAISESSGRGETQYF. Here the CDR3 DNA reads TGTGCCATCAGTGAGTCCAGCGGGAGGGGAGAGACCCAGTACTTC.

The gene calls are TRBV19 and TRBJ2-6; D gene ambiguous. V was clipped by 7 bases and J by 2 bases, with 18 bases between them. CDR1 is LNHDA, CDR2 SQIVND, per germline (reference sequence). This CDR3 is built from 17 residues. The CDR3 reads CASNPRLVGAGANVLTF. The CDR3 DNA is TGTGCCAGTAACCCCAGGCTGGTGGGTGCTGGGGCCAACGTCCTGACTTTC.

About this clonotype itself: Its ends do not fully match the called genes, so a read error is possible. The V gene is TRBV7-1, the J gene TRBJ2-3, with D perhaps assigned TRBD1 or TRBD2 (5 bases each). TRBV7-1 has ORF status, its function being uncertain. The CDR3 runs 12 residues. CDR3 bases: TGTGCCACCAGCCGGGACCAAGGGTCGCAGTATTTT. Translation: CATSRDQGSQYF.

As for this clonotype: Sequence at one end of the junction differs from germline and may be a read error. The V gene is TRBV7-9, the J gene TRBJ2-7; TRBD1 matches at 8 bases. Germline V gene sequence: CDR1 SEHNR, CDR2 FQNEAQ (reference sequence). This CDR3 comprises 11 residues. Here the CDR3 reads CASSFGTGGTF. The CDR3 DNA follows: TGTGCCAGCAGCTTCGGGACAGGCGGAACATTC. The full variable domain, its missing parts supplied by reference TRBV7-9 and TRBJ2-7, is DTGVSQNPRHKITKRGQNVTFRCDPISEHNRLYWYRQTLGQGPEFLTYFQNEAQLEKSRLLSDRFSAERPKGSFSTLEIQRTEQGDSAMYLCASSFGTGGTFGPGTRLTVT.

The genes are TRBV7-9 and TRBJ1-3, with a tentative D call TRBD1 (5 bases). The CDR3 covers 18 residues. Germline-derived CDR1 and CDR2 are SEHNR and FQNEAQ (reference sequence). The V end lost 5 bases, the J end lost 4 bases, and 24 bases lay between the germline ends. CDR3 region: CASSHYPPRDGRGNTIYF. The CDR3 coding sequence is TGTGCCAGCAGCCACTACCCTCCCAGGGACGGGCGGGGAAACACCATATATTTT.

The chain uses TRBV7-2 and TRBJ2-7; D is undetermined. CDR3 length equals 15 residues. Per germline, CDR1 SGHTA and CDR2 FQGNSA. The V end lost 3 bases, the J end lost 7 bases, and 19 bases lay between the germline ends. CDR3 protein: CASSLGTSRFGEQYF. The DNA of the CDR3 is TGTGCCAGCAGCTTGGGCACGTCGAGGTTCGGGGAGCAGTACTTC.

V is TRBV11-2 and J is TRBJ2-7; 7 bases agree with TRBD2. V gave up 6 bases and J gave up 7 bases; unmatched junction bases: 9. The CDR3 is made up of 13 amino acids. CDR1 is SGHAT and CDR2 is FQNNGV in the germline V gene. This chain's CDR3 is CASSLRGSGEQYF. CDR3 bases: TGTGCCAGCAGTTTGCGCGGGAGCGGGGAGCAGTACTTC.